Listed here are 30 T cell receptor beta chains from one sample, sequenced in a study of blood T cells in healthy people across ages. Then a second PCR, running roughly 7 to 11 cycles, was carried out with a sample-barcoded 5' primer and a J-beta primer mix. TCRdb recomputed calls from the 5' RACE reads with MiXCR, one row per CDR3 protein. The repertoire holds 1.5 million to 2 million distinct CDR3 sequences, with under 30% as singletons. Specimen: blood. These receptors were collected from a woman in her twenties or thirties in good health.

This clonotype was seen more than once but under ten times. The CDR3 DNA reads as TGTGCCAGCAGCCTAAGGACGCACAATCAGCCCCAGCATTTT. Amino acids: CASSLRTHNQPQHF. The V and J genes are TRBV7-2 and TRBJ1-5, with no clear D. The ends were cut back, 5 bases at V and 3 bases at J, with 11 bases in the middle. CDR1 is SGHTA and CDR2 is FQGNSA in the germline V gene. The CDR3 contains 14 residues. Complete variable domain (other parts from reference TRBV7-2 and TRBJ1-5): GAGVSQSPSNKVTEKGKDVELRCDPISGHTALYWYRQSLGQGLEFLIYFQGNSAPDKSGLPSDRFSAERTGGSVSTLTIQRTQQEDSAVYLCASSLRTHNQPQHFGDGTRLSIL.

This clonotype was detected a few times. The chain is built from TRBV2 and TRBJ2-7; 13 positions agree with TRBD2. The V segment lost 4 bases and the J segment 0 bases; nucleotides outside the gene matches: 9. The CDR3 runs 18 residues. Germline V CDR1 and CDR2: SNHLY, FYNNEI. DNA for the CDR3: TGTGCCAGCAGTGGGACTAGCGGGGGCCTACTTTCCTCCTACGAGCAGTACTTC. As protein: CASSGTSGGLLSSYEQYF.

The rearrangement uses TRBV28 and TRBJ2-5, with D perhaps TRBD2 (5 bases). CDR1 is MDHEN and CDR2 is SYDVKM in the germline V gene. The CDR3 is 14 amino acids. V dropped 6 bases and J dropped 1 base, with 12 bases sitting between them. Written as DNA, the CDR3 is TGTGCCAGCAGCCACCCGGGAACCCAAGAGACCCAGTACTTC. Translated: CASSHPGTQETQYF.

This chain uses TRBV7-9 with TRBJ1-2, with unresolved D. Germline CDR1 reads SEHNR; CDR2 reads FQNEAQ (reference sequence). This CDR3 is built from 13 residues. The germline V and J ends were trimmed by 8 bases and 8 bases, with 18 bases remaining between them. CDR3 coding DNA: TGTGCCAGCCCTGGAGCCGACGGGCGAGGCTACACCTTC. Translating it yields CASPGADGRGYTF.

This clonotype occurred a few times. The genes are TRBV12-3 or TRBV12-4 and TRBJ1-1, with D possibly TRBD1 on 6 matching bases. V lost 7 bases to trimming and J lost 4 bases, with 16 bases between them. The CDR3 length is 14 residues. The chain's CDR3 is CASNGRGRATEAFF. DNA for the CDR3: TGTGCCAGCAACGGCAGGGGTCGTGCCACTGAAGCTTTCTTT.

The CDR3 nucleotides are TGTGCCACCAGCAGGGGGACAGGGGGTTCCTACGAGCAGTACTTC. As protein: CATSRGTGGSYEQYF. V and J are TRBV15 and TRBJ2-7; 11 bases align to TRBD1. The CDR3 length is 15 residues. Per germline, CDR1 LNHNV and CDR2 YYDKDF (reference sequence). The trim removed 3 bases at V and 1 base at J, leaving 2 bases unmatched.

In its sample, this clonotype was seen many times. This chain joins TRBV10-3 and TRBJ2-7, with D possibly being TRBD2 (7 bases). Germline V gives CDR1 ENHRY, CDR2 SYGVKD. CDR3 length: 14 amino acids. The ends were cut back, 6 bases at V and 3 bases at J, with 15 bases in the middle. The CDR3: CAISRGGLDYEQYF. The CDR3 bases are TGTGCCATCAGCAGGGGAGGGCTGGACTACGAGCAGTACTTC.

The V and J genes are TRBV6-5 and TRBJ2-1; D not certain. The DNA matches TRBJ2-7 better at its end, which makes the J call doubtful. The CDR3 covers 13 residues. Germline CDR1 MNHEY, CDR2 SVGAGI. CDR3 residues: CASSKQSTNEQYF. The CDR3 DNA reads as TGTGCCAGCAGTAAACAAAGTACCAATGAGCAGTACTTC.

This clonotype was counted once. The chain links TRBV7-2 to TRBJ2-1; D is uncertain. The CDR3 is 15 residues long. The germline V gene has CDR1 SGHTA and CDR2 FQGNSA. Trimming took off 2 bases at V and 0 bases at J, with 8 bases between the two ends. Written as DNA, the CDR3 is TGTGCCAGCAGCTTAACTGCGGTCTCCTACAATGAGCAGTTCTTC. Protein sequence: CASSLTAVSYNEQFF.

V gene TRBV6-6 combines with J gene TRBJ2-1, with TRBD2 identical over 11 bases. This CDR3 has 12 residues. Germline CDR1 MNHNY, CDR2 SVGAGI (reference sequence). V lost 6 bases and J lost 13; bases outside the gene matches: 5. CDR3 region: CASSERLAGQFF. The CDR3 nucleotides are TGTGCCAGCAGCGAACGACTAGCGGGACAGTTCTTC.

The chain employs TRBV7-9 and TRBJ2-1; possibly TRBD2 for D (6 bases). Trimming removed 5 bases at V and 2 bases at J, with 16 bases between. Germline V CDR1 and CDR2: SEHNR, FQNEAQ (reference sequence). This CDR3 spans 16 amino acids. CDR3 DNA sequence: TGTGCCAGCAGCCCGCTCGGGGGTAGCCCCTACAATGAGCAGTTCTTC. Translation: CASSPLGGSPYNEQFF.

Turning to this clonotype: One end of the junction is discordant with germline, which a read error may explain. The chain links TRBV11-2 to TRBJ2-7; 10 nucleotides match TRBD2. CDR3 size: 16 residues. Germline V gene sequence: CDR1 SGHAT, CDR2 FQNNGV. The CDR3 nucleotides are TGTACCAGCAGCTCTAGGGCGAGCGGGAGGGACCACGAGCAGTACTTC. Translation: CTSSSRASGRDHEQYF.

The chain is built from TRBV6-1 and TRBJ2-3; 7 bases map to TRBD2. The CDR3 covers 18 residues. Per germline, CDR1 MNHNS and CDR2 SASEGT. V dropped 1 base and J dropped 0; count of bases not matched to a gene: 10. CDR3 DNA sequence: TGTGCCAGCAGTGAAGATCCCACTAGCGCCCCTAGCACAGATACGCAGTATTTT. Translating gives CASSEDPTSAPSTDTQYF.

Turning to this clonotype: A much bigger clone sits one base away, suggesting this may be a read error. The chain has TRBV3-1 and TRBJ2-1, with unresolved D. Germline assignment: CDR1 LGHDT and CDR2 YNNKEL (reference sequence). The CDR3 runs 12 residues. V lost 3 bases and J lost 6, with 6 bases in between. The CDR3 nucleotides read TGTGCCAGCAGCCAGTCCAGCAATGAGCAGTTCTTC. It yields the protein CASSQSSNEQFF.

The V and J genes are TRBV12-3 or TRBV12-4 and TRBJ2-1; D is unclear. V was pared by 1 base and J by 9 bases, with 13 bases between. The CDR3 has 14 amino acids. CDR3 DNA: TGTGCCAGCAGTTTAGTTAATGGGTTTGGTGAGCAGTTCTTC. Residues: CASSLVNGFGEQFF.

This chain links TRBV5-1 with TRBJ2-5; the D gene is possibly TRBD2 (5 bases). V shed 0 bases and J shed 9 bases, with 15 bases lying between them. CDR1 is SGHRS and CDR2 is YFSETQ in the germline V gene. There are 14 residues in the CDR3. CDR3 residues: CASSLAESRVPQYF. CDR3 DNA: TGCGCCAGCAGCTTGGCCGAGTCGAGGGTTCCCCAGTACTTC.

J is TRBJ2-2 and V is TRBV6-4; possible D gene TRBD2, 6 bases. Germline CDR1 reads MRHNA; CDR2 reads SNTAGT. Trimming took 3 bases from V and 7 from J, leaving 15 bases between them. The CDR3 loop spans 15 amino acids. CDR3 region: CASSENAGSLGELFF. The CDR3 coding sequence is TGTGCCAGCAGTGAGAATGCGGGGAGCCTCGGGGAGCTGTTTTTT.

This clonotype has more than one count but fewer than ten. This chain joins TRBV20-1 and TRBJ1-2, with D unclear. The CDR3 covers 11 residues. Per germline, CDR1 DFQATT and CDR2 SNEGSKA (reference sequence). Trimming pared 6 bases from V and 8 bases from J, leaving 13 bases between. The CDR3 coding sequence is TGCAGTGCAGTCACCCCCCGGGGCTACACCTTC. Translated, it gives CSAVTPRGYTF.

This chain links TRBV18 with TRBJ1-2; D is unresolved. The CDR3 is 14 residues long. V dropped 4 bases and J dropped 8 bases, with 17 bases sitting between them. Germline V lookup: CDR1 KGHSH, CDR2 LQKENI. CDR3: CASSQGSGGNGYTF. As DNA, the CDR3 is TGTGCCAGCTCACAGGGTAGCGGCGGGAACGGCTACACCTTC.

The genes are TRBV9 and TRBJ2-2; 7 nucleotides agree with TRBD2. The CDR3 consists of 15 residues. Germline CDR1 SGDLS, CDR2 YYNGEE. Trimming took 2 bases from V and 8 from J; bases not matched to a gene: 9. CDR3 nucleotides: TGTGCCAGCAGCGTCCCGGGACTAACATCAGGGGAGCTGTTTTTT. Residues: CASSVPGLTSGELFF.

Notes on this clonotype: The junction and the germline gene differ at one end; a read error may be behind it. The chain uses TRBV25-1 and TRBJ2-5; tentatively, D is TRBD2 (6 bases). The germline V gene has CDR1 MGHDK and CDR2 SYGVNS. This CDR3 comprises 15 residues. CDR3: CANSGGTGVEETQYF. The CDR3 DNA reads TGTGCCAACAGTGGAGGGACGGGAGTTGAGGAGACCCAGTACTTC.

There are many counts of this clonotype. J is TRBJ2-4 and V is TRBV10-2; perhaps TRBD1 as D (5 bases). The length of the CDR3 is 13 residues. V lost 2 bases and J lost 4, with 6 bases in between. The germline V gene encodes CDR1 WSHSY and CDR2 SAAADI. Here the CDR3 DNA reads TGCGCCAGCAGTGAGGCAGGGAAAAACATTCAGTACTTC. Translated: CASSEAGKNIQYF.

The rearrangement uses TRBV10-3 and TRBJ2-5; unclear D gene. The germline V gene encodes CDR1 ENHRY and CDR2 SYGVKD. The length of the CDR3 is 17 residues. The V end lost 0 bases, the J end lost 5 bases, and 19 bases lay between the germline ends. The CDR3 protein is CAISESKGKGNTETQYF. CDR3 nucleotide sequence: TGTGCCATCAGTGAGTCGAAGGGTAAGGGAAACACGGAGACCCAGTACTTC.

The chain combines TRBV5-1 with TRBJ2-3; no clear D. Trimming left V 4 bases short and J 0 bases short, with 15 bases between. CDR3 size: 16 residues. Germline values: CDR1 SGHRS, CDR2 YFSETQ. Here the CDR3 DNA reads TGCGCCAGCAGCAGGAATGACGCCTCCAGCACAGATACGCAGTATTTT. Protein sequence: CASSRNDASSTDTQYF.

The chain uses TRBV20-1 and TRBJ1-5, with D hard to call. The germline gives CDR1 DFQATT, CDR2 SNEGSKA (reference sequence). CDR3 length: 15 residues. V dropped 0 bases and J dropped 9 bases, with 18 bases sitting between them. The CDR3 nucleotides are TGCAGTGCTAGAGATCAGTTGGCCAGATTACGGCCCCAGCATTTT. This sequence encodes CSARDQLARLRPQHF.

As to this clonotype: One end of the junction is discordant with germline, which a read error may explain. The rearrangement uses TRBV5-1 and TRBJ2-2; D might be TRBD1 or TRBD2, each matching 5 bases. The CDR3 extends over 13 amino acids. CDR1 is SGHRS, CDR2 YFSETQ, per germline. The CDR3 nucleotides are TGCGCCAGCAGCTTTTGGGGCCTCGGGGAGCGGTTTTTT. Encoded protein: CASSFWGLGERFF.

This clonotype was seen at least ten times. This chain uses TRBV24-1 with TRBJ1-2, with D possibly TRBD1 on 5 matching bases. CDR3 length equals 14 residues. The ends were cut back, 4 bases at V and 4 bases at J, with 12 bases in the middle. Germline V gene lookup returns CDR1 KGHDR and CDR2 SFDVKD. As DNA, the CDR3 is TGTGCCACCAGTGACCCCGGGACGGTCTATGGCTACACCTTC. It translates to CATSDPGTVYGYTF.

To note about this clonotype: A much larger clone lies one base from this, so it may be a read error. The chain joins TRBV5-1 to TRBJ2-3; maybe TRBD1 (6 bases). The CDR3 is 14 amino acids. The germline V gene has CDR1 SGHRS and CDR2 YFSETQ. This CDR3 is CASSLEGDTGTQYF. CDR3 coding DNA: TGCGCCAGCAGCTTGGAGGGGGACACAGGTACGCAGTATTTT.

This clonotype was seen a handful of times. The V call is TRBV4-3, the J call TRBJ1-3; 9 nucleotides line up with TRBD1. The length of the CDR3 is 17 residues. CDR1 and CDR2 (germline): LGHNA, YSLEER. V trimming: 3 bases; J trimming: 2 bases; junction bases outside the gene matches: 8. The CDR3 DNA follows: TGCGCCAGCAGCCAGGCTCCGGGACAGGGCGCTGGAAACACCATATATTTT. The encoded protein is CASSQAPGQGAGNTIYF.

V gene TRBV4-3 combines with J gene TRBJ2-3; D might be TRBD1 (5 bases). This CDR3 spans 20 amino acids. Germline lookup yields CDR1 LGHNA and CDR2 YSLEER. Between the trimmed V and J ends, which lost 0 bases and 6 bases, there was a span of 28 bases. This CDR3 is CASSQDRTAVGAQRLDTQYF. The CDR3 DNA sequence: TGCGCCAGCAGCCAAGATCGGACGGCGGTTGGGGCCCAAAGGTTGGATACGCAGTATTTT.